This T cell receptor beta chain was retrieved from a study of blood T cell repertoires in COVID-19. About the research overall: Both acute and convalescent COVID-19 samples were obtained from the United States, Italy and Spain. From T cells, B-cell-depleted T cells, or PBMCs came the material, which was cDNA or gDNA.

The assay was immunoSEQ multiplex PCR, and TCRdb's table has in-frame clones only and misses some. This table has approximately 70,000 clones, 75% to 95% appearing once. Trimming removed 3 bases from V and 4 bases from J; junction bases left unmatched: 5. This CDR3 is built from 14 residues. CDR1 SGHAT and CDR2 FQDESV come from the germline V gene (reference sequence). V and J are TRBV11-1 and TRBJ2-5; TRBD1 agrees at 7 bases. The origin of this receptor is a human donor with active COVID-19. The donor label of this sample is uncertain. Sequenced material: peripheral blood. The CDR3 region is CASSLRQGRETQYF. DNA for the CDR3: TGTGCCAGCAGCTTGAGACAGGGTAGAGAGACCCAGTACTTC.